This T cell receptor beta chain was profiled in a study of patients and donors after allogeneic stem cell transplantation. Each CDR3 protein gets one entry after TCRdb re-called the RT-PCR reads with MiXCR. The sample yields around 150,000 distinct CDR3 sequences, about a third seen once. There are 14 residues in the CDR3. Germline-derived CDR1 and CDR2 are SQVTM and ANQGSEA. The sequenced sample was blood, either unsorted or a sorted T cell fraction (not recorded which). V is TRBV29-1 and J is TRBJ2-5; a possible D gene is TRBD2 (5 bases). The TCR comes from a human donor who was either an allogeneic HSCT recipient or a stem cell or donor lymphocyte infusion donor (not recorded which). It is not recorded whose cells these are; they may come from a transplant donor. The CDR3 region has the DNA TGCAGTGTGACCACCGAGGGTACATCCGCCCCCCAGTACTTC. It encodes CSVTTEGTSAPQYF.